This TCR beta chain emerged from a study of PD-1 blockade in classical Hodgkin lymphoma. No patient escaped relapse after autologous stem cell transplantation, and brentuximab vedotin exposure varied. Comment on this clone: This sample includes further DNA sequences coding for the same CDR3.

The CDR3 runs 14 residues. CDR1 and CDR2 from the germline V gene are SGHRS and YFSETQ. The V segment lost 0 bases and the J segment 4 bases; nucleotides outside the gene matches: 0. The repertoire was sequenced with immunoSEQ multiplex PCR; TCRdb's copy has only in-frame clones and lacks some. The sample records fewer than 75,000 clones, 85% to 90% being singletons. V and J are TRBV5-1 and TRBJ1-4; 7 nucleotides match TRBD1. This specimen consisted of peripheral blood mononuclear cells (PBMCs), obtained before the second cycle of nivolumab. This clonotype was sampled from a human donor with classical Hodgkin lymphoma. The CDR3 region has the DNA TGCGCCAGCAGCTTGGGACAGGGTAATGAAAAACTGTTTTTT. This codes for CASSLGQGNEKLFF.